A selection of T cell receptor beta chains follows, all from one sample in a study of blood T cell repertoires in COVID-19. Generated by immunoSEQ multiplex PCR, the TCRdb table keeps only in-frame clones and is missing some. The sample records 55,000 or so clones, 90% being singletons. The sequenced sample consisted of peripheral blood. These receptors were taken from a man aged 35 to 55 with acute or convalescent COVID-19. Each CDR3 is given with its conserved first and last residue. The D gene is left open where the match is weak. The size of a clone is reported for some rows only, either as once, few or many, or as a class for expanded clones.

V: TRBV10-3
size: once
J: TRBJ2-3
D: -
CDR3: CAISQGITDTQYF
DNA: TGTGCCATCAGTCAGGGGATCACAGATACGCAGTATTTT

V: TRBV19
size: -
J: TRBJ2-1
D: TRBD2
CDR3: CASSWTSGSSYNEQFF
DNA: TGTGCCAGTAGTTGGACTAGCGGGAGCTCCTACAATGAGCAGTTCTTC

V: TRBV7-8
size: -
J: TRBJ2-3
D: TRBD1
CDR3: CASSLGTGGPDTQYF
DNA: TGTGCCAGCAGCTTGGGGACAGGGGGTCCAGATACGCAGTATTTT

V: TRBV19
size: -
J: TRBJ2-1
D: -
CDR3: CASKARDLTTGEQFF
DNA: TGTGCCAGCAAAGCCCGGGACTTGACGACCGGGGAGCAGTTCTTC

V: TRBV6-2/TRBV6-3
size: -
J: TRBJ1-2
D: TRBD1
CDR3: CASSQRTGMDGYTF
DNA: TGTGCCAGCAGTCAACGGACAGGAATGGATGGCTACACCTTC

V: TRBV7-3
size: -
J: TRBJ2-3
D: TRBD2
CDR3: CASSRSAGVGTDTQYF
DNA: TGTGCCAGCAGCCGTTCGGCGGGAGTGGGAACAGATACGCAGTATTTT

V: TRBV6-6
size: -
J: TRBJ2-3
D: -
CDR3: CASTTDTDTQYF
DNA: TGTGCCAGCACTACAGACACAGATACGCAGTATTTT

V: TRBV5-1
size: -
J: TRBJ2-2
D: -
CDR3: CASSIGRANTGELFF
DNA: TGCGCCAGCAGCATCGGGAGAGCGAACACCGGGGAGCTGTTTTTT

V: TRBV5-5
size: -
J: TRBJ1-2
D: -
CDR3: CASSLEGLGYTF
DNA: TGTGCCAGCAGCTTGGAGGGGCTTGGCTACACCTTC

V: TRBV19
size: -
J: TRBJ2-1
D: -
CDR3: CASRSESSYNEQFF
DNA: TGTGCCAGTCGAAGTGAGAGCTCCTACAATGAGCAGTTCTTC

V: TRBV6-5
size: -
J: TRBJ1-3
D: -
CDR3: CASLFGNTIYF
DNA: TGTGCCAGCCTGTTCGGAAACACCATATATTTT

V: TRBV6-5
size: -
J: TRBJ1-3
D: -
CDR3: CASSYNGDSGNTIYF
DNA: TGTGCCAGCAGCTATAACGGTGACTCTGGAAACACCATATATTTT

V: TRBV7-9
size: -
J: TRBJ1-1
D: -
CDR3: CASSLVGPGGGTEAFF
DNA: TGTGCCAGCAGCTTAGTAGGTCCCGGAGGAGGCACTGAAGCTTTCTTT

V: TRBV12-5
size: -
J: TRBJ2-5
D: TRBD1
CDR3: CASGLDRGSETQYF
DNA: TGTGCTAGTGGTTTGGACAGGGGGAGTGAGACCCAGTACTTC

V: TRBV11-3
size: few
J: TRBJ2-1
D: -
CDR3: CASSPVGGMNYNEQFF
DNA: TGTGCCAGCAGCCCGGTCGGCGGGATGAACTACAATGAGCAGTTCTTC

V: TRBV27
size: -
J: TRBJ2-7
D: -
CDR3: CASSFEGSYEQYF
DNA: TGTGCCAGCAGTTTTGAGGGCTCCTACGAGCAGTACTTC